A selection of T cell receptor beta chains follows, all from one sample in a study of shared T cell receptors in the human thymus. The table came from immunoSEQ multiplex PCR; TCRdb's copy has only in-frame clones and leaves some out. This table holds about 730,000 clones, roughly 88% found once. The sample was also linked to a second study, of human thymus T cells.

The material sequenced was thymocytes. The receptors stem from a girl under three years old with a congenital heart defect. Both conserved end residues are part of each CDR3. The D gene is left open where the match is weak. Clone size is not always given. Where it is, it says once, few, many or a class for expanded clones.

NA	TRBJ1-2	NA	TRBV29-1	TGCAGCGTTGAAGATTCATGGGAGGAAGGCTACACCTTC	CSVEDSWEEGYTF
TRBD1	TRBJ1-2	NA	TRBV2	TGTGCCAGCAGTGCCGACAGGGTACGGGGCTACACCTTC	CASSADRVRGYTF
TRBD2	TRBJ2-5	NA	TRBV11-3	TGTGCCAGCAGCTTAGAGCGGGGGGGTCACCAAGAGACCCAGTACTTC	CASSLERGGHQETQYF
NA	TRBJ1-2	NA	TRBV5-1	TGCGCCAGCAGCTTGGGGGAGGGCATGCCGGTCTATGGCTACACCTTC	CASSLGEGMPVYGYTF
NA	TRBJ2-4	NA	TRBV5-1	TGCGCCAGCAGCTTAGGGGAAGCCAAAAACATTCAGTACTTC	CASSLGEAKNIQYF
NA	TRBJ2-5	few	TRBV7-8	TGTGCCAGCAGCTACGACTGGGTGCGGAACCCCCAGTACTTC	CASSYDWVRNPQYF
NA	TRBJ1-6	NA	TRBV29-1	TGCAGCGTTGATTTGGGGGGGAATTCACCCCTCCACTTT	CSVDLGGNSPLHF
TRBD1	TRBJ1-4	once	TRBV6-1	TGTGCCACCATTTTAGGGACAGGGGCCGAAAAACTGTTTTTT	CATILGTGAEKLFF
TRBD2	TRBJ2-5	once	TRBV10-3	TGTGCCATCAGTGAGTCACTAGCGGGGGGGCCGTCCCAAGAGACCCAGTACTTC	CAISESLAGGPSQETQYF
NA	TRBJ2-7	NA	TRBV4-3	TGCGCCAGCAGCCTCGTCCAGGGTCGAACCTACGAGCAGTACTTC	CASSLVQGRTYEQYF
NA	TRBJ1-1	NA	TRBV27	TGTGCCAGCAGCGTGGACACATGGAACACTGAAGCTTTCTTT	CASSVDTWNTEAFF
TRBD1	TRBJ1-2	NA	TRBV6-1	TGTGCCAGCAGTGGGATCAGGGGGCGCGGCTACACCTTC	CASSGIRGRGYTF
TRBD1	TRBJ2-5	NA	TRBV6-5	TGTGCCAGCAGTTACGGACAGGGGGTAGAGACCCAGTACTTC	CASSYGQGVETQYF
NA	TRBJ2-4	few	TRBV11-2	TGTGCCAGCAGCTTAGATATAGCGAGGGTGGATGATAGAGCCAAAAACATTCAGTACTTC	CASSLDIARVDDRAKNIQYF
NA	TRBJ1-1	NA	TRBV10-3	TGTGCCTCAACGGGGGGATTAGTGAACACTGAAGCTTTCTTT	CASTGGLVNTEAFF
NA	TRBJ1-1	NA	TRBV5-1	TGCGCCAGCAGCTTCACAGGTGAAGTGAACACTGAAGCTTTCTTT	CASSFTGEVNTEAFF
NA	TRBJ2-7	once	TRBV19	TGTGCCAGTAGTATCATGCGGTTTTACGAGCAGTACTTC	CASSIMRFYEQYF
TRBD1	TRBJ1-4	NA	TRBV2	TGTGCCAGCAGTGATATAGACAGGGTCGCGTGGGACATCAATGAAAAACTGTTTTTT	CASSDIDRVAWDINEKLFF
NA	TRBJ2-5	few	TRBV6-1	TGTGCCAGCAGTGAAGATGCAGGGGTTATGGAGACCCAGTACTTC	CASSEDAGVMETQYF
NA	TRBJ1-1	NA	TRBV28	TGTGCCAGCAGTTTCAAAGGGGCTGAAGCTTTCTTT	CASSFKGAEAFF
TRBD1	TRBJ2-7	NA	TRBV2	TGTGCCAGCAGTGGAACAGGGGACTACGAGCAGTACTTC	CASSGTGDYEQYF
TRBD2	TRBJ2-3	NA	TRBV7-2	TGTGCCAGCAGCCGGAGGGCTAGCGGAACAGATACGCAGTATTTT	CASSRRASGTDTQYF
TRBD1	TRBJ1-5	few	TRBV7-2	TGTGCCAGCAGCTTAGGGGGGGGCAGGGGGCCGGGGCAGCCCCAGCATTTT	CASSLGGGRGPGQPQHF
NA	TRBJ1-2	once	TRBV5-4	TGTGCCAGCAGCTTGGCTGTTGGACTCCACCCTAACTATGGCTACACCTTC	CASSLAVGLHPNYGYTF
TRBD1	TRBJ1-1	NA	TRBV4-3	TGCGCCAGCAGCCAGGCTCCGGGACAGCACACTGAAGCTTTCTTT	CASSQAPGQHTEAFF